Each of the 24 T cell receptor beta chains below was sequenced from the same sample in a study of OX40 agonist ivuxolimab in advanced cancers. TCRdb's table, derived via immunoSEQ multiplex PCR, lists solely in-frame clones and lacks some. Counted here are several thousand clones, 88% occurring once; the ten biggest clones make up around 15%. The sequenced sample was CD4+ or CD8+ T cells sorted from blood, obtained in a trial of the OX40 agonist ivuxolimab. The source of these receptors is an adult with an advanced solid tumor such as melanoma, head and neck, liver or kidney cancer.

The chain is built from TRBV7-9 and TRBJ2-7; 8 bases agree with TRBD2. CDR1 and CDR2 from the germline V gene are SEHNR and FQNEAQ (reference sequence). After removal of 4 bases from V and 2 bases from J, the junction contained 7 bases not matched to a gene. This CDR3 comprises 15 residues. CDR3 residues: CASSSWREVTYEQYF. The CDR3 DNA is TGTGCCAGCAGCTCATGGCGGGAGGTCACCTACGAGCAGTACTTC.

The chain links TRBV5-1 to TRBJ2-1; D is unresolved. The V gene lost 0 bases and the J gene lost 8 bases, with 6 bases spanning the gap. CDR3 length: 12 residues. CDR1 is SGHRS, CDR2 YFSETQ, per germline. Written as DNA, the CDR3 is TGCGCCAGCAGCTTGGAAGTTCATGAGCAGTTCTTC. Protein product: CASSLEVHEQFF.

The chain carries TRBV5-6 and TRBJ1-4; D is possibly TRBD1 (5 bases). The V end lost 2 bases, the J end lost 5 bases, and 13 bases lay between the germline ends. CDR3 length equals 15 residues. Per germline, CDR1 SGHDT and CDR2 YYEEEE. The CDR3 sequence is CASSLLRDPNEKLFF. The CDR3 DNA is TGTGCCAGCAGCTTACTCCGGGACCCAAATGAAAAACTGTTTTTT.

The chain links TRBV30 to TRBJ2-7, with TRBD2 identical over 8 bases. This CDR3 comprises 13 residues. The V segment lost 1 base and the J segment 1 base; nucleotides outside the gene matches: 0. CDR1 is GTSNPN, CDR2 SVGIG, per germline (reference sequence). The CDR3 DNA is TGTGCCTGGAGTGCGGGAGGGTCCTACGAGCAGTACTTC. It translates to CAWSAGGSYEQYF.

The chain joins TRBV7-2 to TRBJ2-7; D is possibly TRBD1 (6 bases). V lost 4 bases to trimming and J lost 2 bases, with 12 bases between them. The length of the CDR3 is 14 residues. Germline CDR1 is SGHTA and CDR2 is FQGNSA. The CDR3 loop is CASSWTVNTYEQYF. The CDR3 bases are TGTGCCAGCAGCTGGACAGTTAACACCTACGAGCAGTACTTC.

V is TRBV7-9 and J is TRBJ2-2, with D perhaps given as TRBD1 or TRBD2 (6 bases each). CDR1 SEHNR and CDR2 FQNEAQ come from the germline V gene (reference sequence). Deletions cut 3 bases from V and 3 bases from J, with 11 bases between. The CDR3 loop spans 15 amino acids. The CDR3 sequence: CASSFRGPDTGELFF. The DNA for the CDR3 is TGTGCCAGCAGCTTCCGGGGGCCCGACACCGGGGAGCTGTTTTTT.

The rearrangement uses TRBV27 and TRBJ2-3, with unresolved D. This CDR3 spans 16 amino acids. Germline lookup yields CDR1 MNHEY and CDR2 SMNVEV (reference sequence). V lost 4 bases and J 4 bases, leaving 18 bases between the germline ends. CDR3: CASSSPGSPTADTQYF. The CDR3 bases are TGTGCCAGCAGTTCCCCGGGTAGTCCCACGGCAGATACGCAGTATTTT.

V and J are TRBV7-9 and TRBJ2-5; TRBD1 aligns across 9 bases. The CDR3 is made up of 15 amino acids. CDR1 and CDR2 from the germline V gene are SEHNR and FQNEAQ (reference sequence). After removal of 5 bases from V and 2 bases from J, the junction contained 6 bases not matched to a gene. The DNA for the CDR3 is TGTGCCAGCAGCGTAACAGGGGGCCGGCAAGAGACCCAGTACTTC. It translates to CASSVTGGRQETQYF.

In nucleotides, the CDR3 is TGTGCCAGCTCCAACAGGGGAAATGGCTACACCTTC. Its translation is CASSNRGNGYTF. The chain carries TRBV21-1 and TRBJ1-2; the table's D call of TRBD1 was not tested on the DNA. TRBV21-1 counts as a pseudogene. The CDR3 totals 12 residues.

The V and J genes are TRBV6-6 and TRBJ2-1; 11 nucleotides align to TRBD2. From germline, CDR1 is MNHNY and CDR2 SVGAGI (reference sequence). Unmatched junction bases numbered 6, after V lost 6 bases and J lost 8 bases. This CDR3 has 14 amino acids. CDR3 DNA: TGTGCCAGCAGGCGACCGGGACTAGCGGATGAGCAGTTCTTC. Translating gives CASRRPGLADEQFF.

The chain links TRBV2 to TRBJ2-3, with D possibly matching TRBD2 (6 bases). The CDR3 covers 15 residues. Trimming took off 6 bases at V and 0 bases at J, with 13 bases between the two ends. Germline CDR1 and CDR2: SNHLY and FYNNEI. The CDR3 region is CASSPRDSSTDTQYF. The DNA for the CDR3 is TGTGCCAGCAGCCCCCGGGACTCCAGCACAGATACGCAGTATTTT.

The chain is built from TRBV28 and TRBJ2-4; 10 bases agree with TRBD2. V was clipped by 3 bases and J by 8 bases; unmatched bases: 7. The CDR3 has 15 amino acids. Per germline, CDR1 MDHEN and CDR2 SYDVKM. In DNA, the CDR3 is TGTGCCAGCAGTTTGGTGGCTAGCGGGAGTGACATTCAGTACTTC. This encodes CASSLVASGSDIQYF.

The chain carries TRBV9 and TRBJ2-2; 8 bases agree with TRBD2. The CDR3 consists of 14 residues. J was trimmed by 0 bases and V by 8 bases; bases with no gene match: 3. Germline V CDR1 and CDR2: SGDLS, YYNGEE. CDR3 nucleotides: TGTGCCAGTGCGGGGGGCTCGAACACCGGGGAGCTGTTTTTT. Translated, it gives CASAGGSNTGELFF.

This chain uses TRBV9 with TRBJ2-3, with 9 nucleotides matching TRBD2. Germline V gene sequence: CDR1 SGDLS, CDR2 YYNGEE. The length of the CDR3 is 16 residues. The V gene end was trimmed by 0 bases and the J gene end by 2 bases; junction bases not matched to a gene: 4. For the CDR3, the DNA is TGTGCCAGCAGCGTAGTGGGCGGGGGGGCCACAGATACGCAGTATTTT. This sequence encodes CASSVVGGGATDTQYF.

There are a few counts of this clone. This chain connects TRBV6-1 to TRBJ2-1; TRBD1 is a possible D gene (6 bases). V lost 3 bases and J lost 0, with 6 bases in between. CDR3 length: 14 residues. CDR1 and CDR2 (germline): MNHNS, SASEGT. The CDR3: CASSEGASYNEQFF. The CDR3 bases are TGTGCCAGCAGTGAGGGGGCCTCCTACAATGAGCAGTTCTTC.

The gene calls are TRBV2 and TRBJ2-1; D is undetermined. V gave up 6 bases and J gave up 8 bases, with 11 bases separating them. The CDR3 has 12 residues. Looked up from germline, CDR1 is SNHLY and CDR2 is FYNNEI. CDR3 residues: CASRSQDDEQFF. The CDR3 nucleotides are TGTGCCAGCAGGTCCCAGGATGATGAGCAGTTCTTC.

The genes are TRBV9 and TRBJ1-1, with 9 bases lining up with TRBD1. V lost 2 bases to trimming and J lost 1 base; unmatched junction nucleotides: 3. The CDR3 has 15 amino acids. CDR1 is SGDLS, CDR2 YYNGEE, per germline. CDR3: CASSVTGGANTEAFF. CDR3 nucleotide sequence: TGTGCCAGCAGCGTGACAGGGGGAGCGAACACTGAAGCTTTCTTT.

The rearrangement uses TRBV9 and TRBJ1-6; 7 bases are shared with TRBD1. V gave up 0 bases and J gave up 9 bases; unmatched junction bases: 0. Per the germline V gene, CDR1 is SGDLS and CDR2 is YYNGEE. CDR3 size: 13 residues. CDR3 sequence: CASSVDRGSPLHF. CDR3 nucleotides: TGTGCCAGCAGCGTAGACAGGGGTTCACCCCTCCACTTT.

This rearrangement joins TRBV7-9 to TRBJ2-7; D is undetermined. The CDR3 covers 13 residues. CDR1 is SEHNR, CDR2 FQNEAQ, per germline (reference sequence). V was clipped by 5 bases and J by 7 bases, with 15 bases between them. Written as DNA, the CDR3 is TGTGCCAGCAGCCCACCCTACTCTGGGGAGCAGTACTTC. This translates into CASSPPYSGEQYF.

The chain links TRBV28 to TRBJ1-2; maybe TRBD1 (6 bases). The CDR3 is made up of 13 amino acids. V lost 6 bases and J lost 3, with 11 bases in between. Germline loops: CDR1 MDHEN, CDR2 SYDVKM. The CDR3 loop is CASRIQGYYGYTF. For the CDR3, the DNA is TGTGCCAGCAGAATACAGGGATACTATGGCTACACCTTC.

The genes are TRBV10-3 and TRBJ2-7, with 10 bases identical to TRBD1. Germline V gives CDR1 ENHRY, CDR2 SYGVKD. This CDR3 has 15 amino acids. J was trimmed by 5 bases and V by 6 bases; bases with no gene match: 10. The CDR3, as DNA: TGTGCCATCAGCTCTACCGGGACAGGGGACCACGAGCAGTACTTC. Protein product: CAISSTGTGDHEQYF.

This chain links TRBV19 with TRBJ2-5; D is possibly TRBD1 (6 bases). Germline CDR1 reads LNHDA; CDR2 reads SQIVND (reference sequence). The germline V and J ends were trimmed by 5 bases and 5 bases, with 15 bases remaining between them. The CDR3 extends over 14 amino acids. The DNA of the CDR3 is TGTGCCAGTAGTGAAACAGGGACGGGGGAGACCCAGTACTTC. Encoded protein: CASSETGTGETQYF.

The chain couples TRBV7-9 to TRBJ2-5, with 11 bases identical to TRBD2. V lost 2 bases to trimming and J lost 0 bases; unmatched junction nucleotides: 5. Germline assignment: CDR1 SEHNR and CDR2 FQNEAQ (reference sequence). This CDR3 contains 17 residues. CDR3 nucleotides: TGTGCCAGCAGCTTATCTCAACTAGCGGGGGACCAAGAGACCCAGTACTTC. This encodes CASSLSQLAGDQETQYF.

The chain recombines TRBV11-2 with TRBJ2-7; D is unresolved. The CDR3 contains 11 residues. V lost 8 bases, J lost 7 bases, and 12 bases lay in between. The V gene's germline CDR1 is SGHAT and CDR2 FQNNGV. CDR3 residues: CASVLQEEQYF. CDR3 bases: TGTGCCAGCGTCCTACAAGAGGAGCAGTACTTC.